These 24 T cell receptor beta chains came from one sample sequenced in a study of T cell repertoires in cytomegalovirus infection. One entry per CDR3 protein, called by TCRdb with MiXCR from the reads. The sample shows about 740,000 distinct CDR3 sequences, 35% of them seen only once. Sequenced: PBMCs. Receptors were obtained from a human donor in good health (CMV status not recorded). Some clones in this sample may be carry-over from other donors' samples.

This chain connects TRBV7-2 to TRBJ2-6; D is perhaps TRBD2 (6 bases). V was clipped by 8 bases and J by 2 bases, with 13 bases between them. Per germline, CDR1 SGHTA and CDR2 FQGNSA. The CDR3 consists of 15 residues. CDR3 in amino acids: CASPRRGAGANVLTF. DNA for the CDR3: TGTGCCAGCCCAAGGCGGGGAGCTGGGGCCAACGTCCTGACTTTC.

This clonotype was seen a handful of times. V gene TRBV19 combines with J gene TRBJ1-3; D may be TRBD1 (6 bases). This CDR3 spans 15 amino acids. CDR1 LNHDA and CDR2 SQIVND come from the germline V gene (reference sequence). Deletions cut 9 bases from V and 4 bases from J, with 19 bases between. CDR3 sequence (DNA): TGTGCCAGCCGAACCACACAGGGTGGAGGAAACACCATATATTTT. Amino acids: CASRTTQGGGNTIYF.

The CDR3 is CASSLRVQGTPYNEQFF. DNA for the CDR3: TGTGCCAGCAGCCTTCGAGTCCAGGGGACTCCTTACAATGAGCAGTTCTTC. This chain connects TRBV7-2 to TRBJ2-1; either TRBD1 or TRBD2 may supply D (6 bases each). There are 17 residues in the CDR3. Germline assignment: CDR1 SGHTA and CDR2 FQGNSA. Trimming took off 5 bases at V and 4 bases at J, with 21 bases between the two ends. Looking up the rest from reference TRBV7-2 and TRBJ2-1 gives the full variable domain: GAGVSQSPSNKVTEKGKDVELRCDPISGHTALYWYRQSLGQGLEFLIYFQGNSAPDKSGLPSDRFSAERTGGSVSTLTIQRTQQEDSAVYLCASSLRVQGTPYNEQFFGPGTRLTVL.

The sample holds a few counts of this clonotype. J is TRBJ2-7 and V is TRBV18; D gene uncertain. The CDR3 is 13 amino acids. V gave up 4 bases and J gave up 3 bases, with 10 bases separating them. Germline loops: CDR1 KGHSH, CDR2 LQKENI. CDR3: CASSQGSGYEQYF. The CDR3 DNA sequence: TGTGCCAGCTCACAGGGATCGGGCTACGAGCAGTACTTC.

V gene TRBV7-2 combines with J gene TRBJ1-5; perhaps TRBD1 as D (5 bases). V dropped 3 bases and J dropped 1 base, with 13 bases sitting between them. Germline V gene data show CDR1 as SGHTA and CDR2 as FQGNSA. CDR3 length: 16 amino acids. The CDR3 DNA is TGTGCCAGCAGCTTGCCGGGGCCTGTCAGCAATCAGCCCCAGCATTTT. This codes for CASSLPGPVSNQPQHF.

This clonotype was seen more than once but under ten times. V gene TRBV7-9 combines with J gene TRBJ2-7; possibly TRBD1 for D (6 bases). Germline assignment: CDR1 SEHNR and CDR2 FQNEAQ (reference sequence). This CDR3 comprises 12 residues. V lost 3 bases and J 7 bases, leaving 10 bases between the germline ends. As DNA, the CDR3 is TGTGCCAGCAGCTTGGACAGCTGGGAGCAGTACTTC. This sequence encodes CASSLDSWEQYF.

The rearrangement uses TRBV3-1 and TRBJ1-5; D call uncertain. The V end lost 2 bases, the J end lost 1 base, and 15 bases lay between the germline ends. Germline assignment: CDR1 LGHDT and CDR2 YNNKEL (reference sequence). The CDR3 is 17 amino acids. CDR3 nucleotide sequence: TGTGCCAGCAGCCAACCTAGGCCCTTAAGGAGCAATCAGCCCCAGCATTTT. It encodes CASSQPRPLRSNQPQHF.

This clonotype was observed at least ten times. This sequence joins TRBV28 and TRBJ2-7; perhaps TRBD2 as D (5 bases). The CDR3 covers 14 residues. Deletions cut 8 bases from V and 2 bases from J, with 16 bases between. Looked up from germline, CDR1 is MDHEN and CDR2 is SYDVKM. The CDR3 region is CASLGSPGAYEQYF. As DNA, the CDR3 is TGTGCCAGCCTAGGGAGCCCGGGTGCCTACGAGCAGTACTTC.

This clonotype appeared a few times. The rearrangement joins TRBV27 to TRBJ1-2, with D possibly matching TRBD1 (5 bases). CDR1 and CDR2 from the germline V gene are MNHEY and SMNVEV (reference sequence). V shed 4 bases and J shed 4 bases, with 16 bases lying between them. The CDR3 has 15 residues. The CDR3 nucleotides are TGTGCCAGCAGTTCAGGAAGGGGTCCAGGCTATGGCTACACCTTC. This gives the protein CASSSGRGPGYGYTF.

This clonotype was found a few times. The chain links TRBV25-1 to TRBJ2-2, with a possible D match to TRBD2 (5 bases). This CDR3 is 12 amino acids long. Germline CDR1 MGHDK, CDR2 SYGVNS. V lost 2 bases, J lost 7 bases, and 5 bases lay in between. CDR3 nucleotides: TGTGCCAGCAGTGAAGGGAGCGGGGAGCTGTTTTTT. This translates into CASSEGSGELFF.

This sequence joins TRBV4-1 and TRBJ2-2; no clear D. Per the germline V gene, CDR1 is MGHRA and CDR2 is YSYEKL. The CDR3 spans 14 residues. V dropped 0 bases and J dropped 7 bases, with 9 bases sitting between them. CDR3 DNA: TGCGCCAGCAGCCAAGACAGATTTTTCGGGGAGCTGTTTTTT. Amino acids: CASSQDRFFGELFF.

The V call is TRBV7-2, the J call TRBJ2-2, with 9 bases matching TRBD2. J was trimmed by 6 bases and V by 1 base; bases with no gene match: 3. Germline V gene lookup returns CDR1 SGHTA and CDR2 FQGNSA. The CDR3 runs 15 residues. The CDR3 loop reads CASSLVAGAAGELFF. CDR3 DNA sequence: TGTGCCAGCAGCTTAGTAGCGGGAGCGGCCGGGGAGCTGTTTTTT.

This clonotype was detected ten times or more. The CDR3 sequence is CASSSGPNYGYTF. DNA for the CDR3: TGTGCCAGCAGCTCCGGGCCTAACTATGGCTACACCTTC. The rearrangement joins TRBV7-2 to TRBJ1-2; D is uncertain. V dropped 4 bases and J dropped 0 bases, with 6 bases sitting between them. CDR3 length: 13 residues. The germline V gene has CDR1 SGHTA and CDR2 FQGNSA.

The gene calls are TRBV7-8 and TRBJ2-3, with D perhaps TRBD1 or TRBD2 (5 bases each). The CDR3 has 14 amino acids. The V gene lost 3 bases and the J gene lost 4 bases, with 11 bases spanning the gap. Looked up from germline, CDR1 is SGHVS and CDR2 is FQNEAQ. The DNA of the CDR3 is TGTGCCAGCAGCTTTAGCGTAGGGGCAGATACGCAGTATTTT. Protein sequence: CASSFSVGADTQYF.

This clonotype was counted only a few times. The J gene is TRBJ2-2, the V gene TRBV7-9; tentative D call: TRBD2 (5 bases). The CDR3 has 16 amino acids. CDR1 is SEHNR, CDR2 FQNEAQ, per germline (reference sequence). V lost 3 bases to trimming and J lost 5 bases, with 16 bases between them. As DNA, the CDR3 is TGTGCCAGCAGCTTCTTGGAGACAAGAGGGACCGGGGAGCTGTTTTTT. This codes for CASSFLETRGTGELFF.

The chain recombines TRBV28 with TRBJ2-7, with 9 positions matching TRBD1. Trimming at V came to 6 bases and at J to 9 bases, leaving 18 bases not matched to a gene. The CDR3 sequence is 16 residues long. Germline V gene lookup returns CDR1 MDHEN and CDR2 SYDVKM. CDR3 in amino acids: CASSPPDRGGMLVQYF. DNA for the CDR3: TGTGCCAGCAGCCCCCCTGACAGGGGGGGGATGTTAGTGCAGTACTTC.

The V and J genes are TRBV7-9 and TRBJ1-4; tentative D call: TRBD1 (6 bases). Between the trimmed V and J ends, which lost 6 bases and 7 bases, there was a span of 18 bases. Germline V gives CDR1 SEHNR, CDR2 FQNEAQ (reference sequence). This CDR3 comprises 15 residues. The CDR3 reads CASSWPGGQFEKLFF. Here the CDR3 DNA reads TGTGCCAGCAGTTGGCCCGGGGGGCAGTTTGAAAAACTGTTTTTT. Looking up the rest from reference TRBV7-9 and TRBJ1-4 gives the full variable domain: DTGVSQNPRHKITKRGQNVTFRCDPISEHNRLYWYRQTLGQGPEFLTYFQNEAQLEKSRLLSDRFSAERPKGSFSTLEIQRTEQGDSAMYLCASSWPGGQFEKLFFGSGTQLSVL.

The genes are TRBV6-1 and TRBJ2-1; tentatively, D is TRBD1 (6 bases). The V and J ends lost 6 bases and 8 bases respectively, with 8 bases between them. Germline V gene data show CDR1 as MNHNS and CDR2 as SASEGT. CDR3 length: 11 residues. CDR3 DNA: TGTGCCAGCAGCAGACAGGATGAGCAGTTCTTC. As protein: CASSRQDEQFF.

J is TRBJ2-2 and V is TRBV12-3 or TRBV12-4; tentatively, D is TRBD1 (6 bases). V lost 1 base and J 4 bases, leaving 13 bases between the germline ends. The CDR3 totals 16 residues. CDR3 loop: CASSLDAGAVTGELFF. In nucleotides, the CDR3 is TGTGCCAGCAGTTTAGACGCAGGGGCAGTCACCGGGGAGCTGTTTTTT.

The chain carries TRBV7-3 and TRBJ2-3; TRBD2 aligns across 11 bases. The germline gives CDR1 SGHTA, CDR2 FQGTGA. J lost 6 bases, V lost 3 bases, and 2 bases had no gene match. This CDR3 spans 14 amino acids. The CDR3 spells CASSLTSGVDTQYF. The CDR3 coding sequence is TGTGCCAGCAGCTTGACTAGCGGGGTCGATACGCAGTATTTT.

The table lists this clonotype with a few counts. CDR3 amino acids: CASSLARGGRELFF. CDR3 DNA: TGTGCCAGCAGCTTAGCGCGCGGGGGTAGGGAGCTGTTTTTT. This chain links TRBV7-6 with TRBJ2-2; 7 bases agree with TRBD2. V dropped 0 bases and J dropped 9; count of bases not matched to a gene: 4. The CDR3 extends over 14 amino acids. Germline CDR1 is SGHVS and CDR2 is FNYEAQ.

This clonotype has only one observation. The chain links TRBV6-6 to TRBJ1-1, with D unresolved. CDR1 and CDR2 (germline): MNHNY, SVGAGI (reference sequence). This CDR3 spans 14 amino acids. Trimming left V 1 base short and J 4 bases short, with 10 bases between. Here the CDR3 reads CASSYFQVGTEAFF. In DNA, the CDR3 is TGTGCCAGCAGTTACTTCCAGGTGGGCACTGAAGCTTTCTTT.

This clonotype has only a few counts. The chain joins TRBV20-1 to TRBJ1-5; D may be TRBD1 (5 bases). Trimming stripped 7 bases from V and 4 bases from J, with 17 bases between. CDR1 is DFQATT and CDR2 is SNEGSKA in the germline V gene (reference sequence). CDR3 length: 14 amino acids. Here the CDR3 reads CSVQVWGPNQPQHF. The DNA for the CDR3 is TGCAGTGTTCAAGTCTGGGGCCCAAATCAGCCCCAGCATTTT.

This chain uses TRBV27 with TRBJ2-1; 9 bases match TRBD1. The CDR3 loop spans 18 amino acids. Germline V gene data show CDR1 as MNHEY and CDR2 as SMNVEV (reference sequence). V was pared by 5 bases and J by 7 bases, with 18 bases of the junction left unmatched. DNA for the CDR3: TGTGCCAGCAGTCCTGGGACAGGGTTTCGAGTGAGTGGAAATGAGCAGTTCTTC. Its translation: CASSPGTGFRVSGNEQFF.